Below, 13 T cell receptor beta chains from the same sample are listed, as sequenced in a study of blood T cell repertoires in COVID-19. Assay used: immunoSEQ multiplex PCR; TCRdb lists only in-frame clones, some missing. The sample includes about 170,000 clones, approximately 88% of them seen just once. Sequenced: peripheral blood. Receptor source: a woman older than 75 with active or convalescent COVID-19.

This chain links TRBV7-9 with TRBJ1-2; a possible D gene is TRBD1 (6 bases). The CDR3 length is 15 residues. Between the trimmed V and J ends, which lost 0 bases and 4 bases, there was a span of 12 bases. CDR1 is SEHNR and CDR2 is FQNEAQ in the germline V gene (reference sequence). The CDR3 sequence is CASSLADGGLYGYTF. Written as DNA, the CDR3 is TGTGCCAGCAGCTTAGCGGATGGGGGCCTCTATGGCTACACCTTC. Combining the CDR3 with reference TRBV7-9 and TRBJ1-2 gives the whole variable domain DTGVSQNPRHKITKRGQNVTFRCDPISEHNRLYWYRQTLGQGPEFLTYFQNEAQLEKSRLLSDRFSAERPKGSFSTLEIQRTEQGDSAMYLCASSLADGGLYGYTFGSGTRLTVV.

The DNA of the CDR3 is TGTGCCACCAGTGATTCAGGCTCCTACAATGAGCAGTTCTTC. Protein sequence: CATSDSGSYNEQFF. The chain couples TRBV24-1 to TRBJ2-1; D remains unclear. V dropped 2 bases and J dropped 0 bases, with 4 bases sitting between them. Germline values: CDR1 KGHDR, CDR2 SFDVKD. The CDR3 covers 14 residues.

Here the CDR3 DNA reads TGTGCCAGCAGCTTAGAAACGGGAGGCGGTGAAAAACTGTTTTTT. It encodes CASSLETGGGEKLFF. The chain couples TRBV7-9 to TRBJ1-4; D is ambiguous. The germline V gene has CDR1 SEHNR and CDR2 FQNEAQ (reference sequence). The CDR3 is made up of 15 amino acids. With 1 base removed from V and 7 bases from J, the gap between germline ends came to 13 bases.

The V and J genes are TRBV12-3 or TRBV12-4 and TRBJ2-2; no clear D. This CDR3 has 13 amino acids. The germline V and J ends were trimmed by 2 bases and 4 bases, with 5 bases remaining between them. The DNA of the CDR3 is TGTGCCAGCAGTTTATTCGGCACCGGGGAGCTGTTTTTT. Translated, it gives CASSLFGTGELFF.

The chain recombines TRBV7-6 with TRBJ1-1; D possibly corresponds to TRBD1 (5 bases). The CDR3 loop spans 14 amino acids. Germline V CDR1 and CDR2: SGHVS, FNYEAQ. V gave up 4 bases and J gave up 2 bases, with 11 bases separating them. The CDR3 nucleotides are TGTGCCAGCAGCTACGGAGGGGAAAACACTGAAGCTTTCTTT. Translation gives CASSYGGENTEAFF. Filled out from reference TRBV7-6 and TRBJ1-1, the complete variable domain reads GAGVSQSPRYKVTKRGQDVALRCDPISGHVSLYWYRQALGQGPEFLTYFNYEAQQDKSGLPNDRFSAERPEGSISTLTIQRTEQRDSAMYRCASSYGGENTEAFFGQGTRLTVV.

The chain recombines TRBV6-6 with TRBJ1-2; TRBD1 matches 7 bases. V dropped 2 bases and J dropped 9; count of bases not matched to a gene: 9. Per germline, CDR1 MNHNY and CDR2 SVGAGI (reference sequence). The CDR3 runs 14 residues. The CDR3, as DNA: TGTGCCAGCAGTTACGAACAGGGGTTTCAAAGCTACACCTTC. This sequence encodes CASSYEQGFQSYTF.

This clone showed up just a few times. The V and J genes are TRBV30 and TRBJ2-5; 8 bases are shared with TRBD2. Germline V lookup: CDR1 GTSNPN, CDR2 SVGIG (reference sequence). The CDR3 is 12 residues long. Trimming took 7 bases from V and 5 from J; bases not matched to a gene: 6. CDR3 protein: CALDSGGETQYF. In DNA form, the CDR3 reads TGTGCCTTGGATTCGGGGGGGGAGACCCAGTACTTC.

V is TRBV28 and J is TRBJ2-2; TRBD1 agrees at 10 bases. With V trimmed by 7 bases and J by 3 bases, 8 bases remained unmatched. Germline CDR1 is MDHEN and CDR2 is SYDVKM. The CDR3 has 16 residues. Written as DNA, the CDR3 is TGTGCCAGCATCCAAGGGGGGACAGGGGACACCGGGGAGCTGTTTTTT. This codes for CASIQGGTGDTGELFF.

The V and J genes are TRBV18 and TRBJ2-3, with D possibly being TRBD2 (6 bases). The length of the CDR3 is 14 residues. Between the trimmed V and J ends, which lost 2 bases and 2 bases, there was a span of 8 bases. Per germline, CDR1 KGHSH and CDR2 LQKENI. The CDR3 region is CASSPSGVTDTQYF. The CDR3, as DNA: TGTGCCAGCTCACCATCGGGAGTCACAGATACGCAGTATTTT.

The V and J genes are TRBV4-3 and TRBJ1-3; D may be TRBD1 (5 bases). Germline V gene sequence: CDR1 LGHNA, CDR2 YSLEER. Trimming pared 0 bases from V and 4 bases from J, leaving 10 bases between. The CDR3 has 15 residues. The CDR3, as DNA: TGCGCCAGCAGCCAAGAAGGGGCAGGAGGAAACACCATATATTTT. Protein sequence: CASSQEGAGGNTIYF.

The CDR3 spells CASSLGGWDQPQHF. In nucleotides, the CDR3 is TGCGCCAGCAGCTTGGGCGGGTGGGATCAGCCCCAGCATTTT. The chain combines TRBV5-1 with TRBJ1-5; D gene uncertain. The germline V gene has CDR1 SGHRS and CDR2 YFSETQ. With 0 bases removed from V and 5 bases from J, the gap between germline ends came to 9 bases. The CDR3 covers 14 residues.

The rearrangement links TRBV6-2 or TRBV6-3 to TRBJ2-3, with 8 nucleotides matching TRBD1. Germline-derived CDR1 and CDR2 are MNHEY and SVGEGT. The CDR3 extends over 15 amino acids. J lost 0 bases, V lost 6 bases, and 5 bases had no gene match. The CDR3: CASSPWTGSTDTQYF. CDR3 in DNA: TGTGCCAGCAGCCCTTGGACAGGGAGCACAGATACGCAGTATTTT.

This clone was picked up one time. The chain joins TRBV19 to TRBJ1-1; perhaps TRBD1 as D (6 bases). CDR3 length: 15 amino acids. V was clipped by 7 bases and J by 1 base, with 16 bases between them. Germline V gene sequence: CDR1 LNHDA, CDR2 SQIVND (reference sequence). The CDR3 sequence is CASTQGTGRNTEAFF. The CDR3 DNA reads as TGTGCCAGTACACAAGGTACAGGGCGGAACACTGAAGCTTTCTTT.